The 14 T cell receptor beta chains presented below share a single source sample, sequenced in a study of metastatic and nonmetastatic thyroid tumors. The entire patient cohort was treatment-naive prior to thyroid surgery. TCRdb re-called the PCR reads via MiXCR. The sample consists of about 25,000 clones, approximately 19% of them appearing once. Input material: blood. The source of these receptors is a male donor with papillary thyroid cancer or a benign thyroid nodule (not recorded which). Some clones in this sample may be carry-over from other donors' samples.

The genes are TRBV6-1 and TRBJ2-6; no firm D call. The V gene's germline CDR1 is MNHNS and CDR2 SASEGT. V lost 1 base to trimming and J lost 1 base, with 5 bases between them. The CDR3 length is 15 residues. The CDR3 coding sequence is TGTGCCAGCAGTGAAGGGCAGTCTGGGGCCAACGTCCTGACTTTC. It yields the protein CASSEGQSGANVLTF.

This clone was seen ten or more times. Just one base apart from a much larger clone, this may be a read error. V usage is TRBV20-1 and J usage is TRBJ2-7; D might be TRBD2 (5 bases). The CDR3 consists of 12 residues. Germline CDR1 DFQATT, CDR2 SNEGSKA (reference sequence). DNA of the CDR3: TGCAGTGCCGTTCGGGGTTCTGGCGAGCAGTGCTTC. Its translation: CSAVRGSGEQCF.

This clone came up a few times. The sample carries other DNA sequences with the same CDR3. J is TRBJ1-2 and V is TRBV6-2 or TRBV6-3; D is possibly TRBD1 (6 bases). The germline gives CDR1 MNHEY, CDR2 SVGEGT. The CDR3 loop spans 14 amino acids. Trimming left V 5 bases short and J 2 bases short, with 12 bases between. CDR3 coding DNA: TGTGCCAGCAGTCCACAGGGAAGGAACTATGGCTACACCTTC. This sequence encodes CASSPQGRNYGYTF.

This clone occurred many times. The chain uses TRBV4-2 and TRBJ1-5; D call uncertain. The CDR3 sequence is 14 residues long. In germline, CDR1 is LGHNA, CDR2 YNFKEQ. V lost 0 bases, J lost 4 bases, and 7 bases lay in between. CDR3 region: CASSQDLWNQPQHF. The CDR3 bases are TGTGCCAGCAGCCAAGATCTTTGGAATCAGCCCCAGCATTTT.

This clone was detected only a few times. Distinct nucleotide sequences in the sample also encode this CDR3. V and J are TRBV11-2 and TRBJ2-2; D might be TRBD1 (6 bases). Trimming took 1 base from V and 4 from J, leaving 22 bases between them. This CDR3 comprises 19 residues. The germline gives CDR1 SGHAT, CDR2 FQNNGV. Written as DNA, the CDR3 is TGTGCCAGCAGCTTAGGGATCGGTCGGACAGCCCTCTTCACCGGGGAGCTGTTTTTT. Translated, it gives CASSLGIGRTALFTGELFF.

The V call is TRBV20-1, the J call TRBJ1-2, with a tentative D call TRBD1 (6 bases). The V end lost 2 bases, the J end lost 8 bases, and 12 bases lay between the germline ends. Germline CDR1 and CDR2: DFQATT and SNEGSKA (reference sequence). This CDR3 contains 12 residues. CDR3 residues: CSARKGEEGYTF. The CDR3 DNA reads as TGCAGTGCTAGAAAGGGGGAAGAGGGCTACACCTTC.

This clone showed up just once. The junction and the germline gene differ at one end; a read error may be behind it. This chain links TRBV11-1 with TRBJ2-2, with D perhaps given as TRBD1 or TRBD2 (5 bases each). Germline loops: CDR1 SGHAT, CDR2 FQDESV (reference sequence). The CDR3 sequence is 16 residues long. The CDR3 sequence is CASRNPVSRVTGELFF. CDR3 in DNA: TGTGCCAGCAGGAACCCGGTATCCAGGGTAACCGGGGAGCTGTTTTTC.

There are a few counts of this clone. The chain combines TRBV24-1 with TRBJ1-5, with TRBD1 identical over 9 bases. J gave up 10 bases and V 5 bases, and 14 bases lay outside the gene matches. The CDR3 spans 16 residues. Germline loops: CDR1 KGHDR, CDR2 SFDVKD. Here the CDR3 reads CATSGQGQGMGQPQHF. Written as DNA, the CDR3 is TGTGCCACCAGTGGTCAGGGACAGGGTATGGGACAACCCCAGCATTTT.

The chain combines TRBV6-1 with TRBJ2-1; a weak D match, TRBD1 (6 bases). Germline-derived CDR1 and CDR2 are MNHNS and SASEGT. Trimming pared 6 bases from V and 7 bases from J, leaving 13 bases between. This CDR3 has 13 residues. DNA of the CDR3: TGTGCCAGCAGCGGGATAGGGGGTAATGAGCAGTTCTTC. Translated: CASSGIGGNEQFF.

The table lists this clone with many counts. The chain links TRBV18 to TRBJ2-5; 10 nucleotides align to TRBD2. The CDR3 is 16 amino acids. Losses at the gene ends were 6 bases for V and 0 bases for J; bases not matched to a gene: 7. From germline, CDR1 is KGHSH and CDR2 LQKENI. The DNA of the CDR3 is TGTGCCAGCTCTTCGAAAGGACTAGCGGACCAAGAGACCCAGTACTTC. This sequence encodes CASSSKGLADQETQYF.

This clone ranks as medium-sized. The V and J genes are TRBV12-3 or TRBV12-4 and TRBJ2-1, with 11 positions matching TRBD1. This CDR3 is 14 amino acids long. Trimming at V came to 5 bases and at J to 8 bases, leaving 5 bases not matched to a gene. The CDR3 coding sequence is TGTGCCAGCAGTCGCCGGACAGGGGGCGATGAGCAGTTCTTC. Its protein is CASSRRTGGDEQFF.

This clone was recorded many times. The chain employs TRBV30 and TRBJ1-2; no firm D call. The CDR3 is 11 residues long. Germline CDR1 and CDR2: GTSNPN and SVGIG (reference sequence). V lost 0 bases, J lost 6 bases, and 5 bases lay in between. The CDR3 DNA follows: TGTGCCTGGAGTGTAGGGAATGGCTACACCTTC. It is translated as CAWSVGNGYTF.

This clone came up many times. The CDR3 is CASSWTSGREETQYF. CDR3 sequence (DNA): TGTGCCAGCAGTTGGACTAGCGGGCGCGAAGAGACCCAGTACTTC. The chain recombines TRBV27 with TRBJ2-5, with 11 bases matching TRBD2. The CDR3 totals 15 residues. Germline CDR1 is MNHEY and CDR2 is SMNVEV (reference sequence). V trimming: 4 bases; J trimming: 3 bases; junction bases outside the gene matches: 4.

This clone appeared many times. This sample includes further DNA sequences coding for the same CDR3. V usage is TRBV27 and J usage is TRBJ1-5; no clear D. CDR1 and CDR2 from the germline V gene are MNHEY and SMNVEV (reference sequence). Trimming stripped 5 bases from V and 0 bases from J, with 5 bases between. The CDR3 runs to 13 residues. The chain's CDR3 is CASSINSNQPQHF. The CDR3 DNA reads TGTGCCAGCAGTATCAATAGCAATCAGCCCCAGCATTTT.